A single sample is the source of the 17 T cell receptor beta chains below, sequenced in a study of T cell changes during pregnancy in multiple sclerosis. The repertoire was sequenced with immunoSEQ multiplex PCR; TCRdb's copy has only in-frame clones and lacks some. The sample records around 60,000 clones, 80% to 95% being singletons. The sequences come from CD4+ T cells from peripheral blood mononuclear cells, collected before pregnancy. All receptors derive from a female donor with multiple sclerosis, enrolled in a pregnancy study.

As DNA, the CDR3 is TGTGCCAGTAGTATAGACAGGGCTGAACTCTCCTACAATGAGCAGTTCTTC. Its translation is CASSIDRAELSYNEQFF. V and J are TRBV19 and TRBJ2-1; a possible D gene is TRBD1 (5 bases). Trimming removed 0 bases from V and 0 bases from J, with 12 bases in between. There are 17 residues in the CDR3. The germline gives CDR1 LNHDA, CDR2 SQIVND (reference sequence). The full variable domain, with the rest looked up from reference TRBV19 and TRBJ2-1, is DGGITQSPKYLFRKEGQNVTLSCEQNLNHDAMYWYRQDPGQGLRLIYYSQIVNDFQKGDIAEGYSVSREKKESFPLTVTSAQKNPTAFYLCASSIDRAELSYNEQFFGPGTRLTVL.

The chain recombines TRBV11-3 with TRBJ2-7, with 9 bases that match TRBD2. Germline CDR1 SGHNT, CDR2 YENEEA. CDR3 length: 15 amino acids. J lost 2 bases, V lost 1 base, and 3 bases had no gene match. The CDR3 nucleotides read TGTGCCAGCAGCTTAGTGGCTAGCGGGACCTACGAGCAGTACTTC. This encodes CASSLVASGTYEQYF.

The chain joins TRBV7-2 to TRBJ2-7; 13 bases fit TRBD2. Germline lookup yields CDR1 SGHTA and CDR2 FQGNSA. Unmatched junction bases numbered 0, after V lost 1 base and J lost 3 bases. CDR3 length: 15 residues. This chain's CDR3 is CASSLGTSGSYEQYF. The CDR3 coding sequence is TGTGCCAGCAGCTTAGGGACTAGCGGGAGCTACGAGCAGTACTTC.

J is TRBJ2-2 and V is TRBV29-1; D is uncertain. This CDR3 region has 13 residues. Germline V gene sequence: CDR1 SQVTM, CDR2 ANQGSEA. V lost 5 bases, J lost 4 bases, and 11 bases lay in between. The chain's CDR3 is CSVSYSLTGELFF. In DNA form, the CDR3 reads TGCAGCGTTTCCTACTCCCTCACCGGGGAGCTGTTTTTT.

This chain joins TRBV7-9 and TRBJ2-5, with D perhaps TRBD2 (6 bases). Trimming pared 5 bases from V and 7 bases from J, leaving 17 bases between. The CDR3 is 14 amino acids. Germline lookup yields CDR1 SEHNR and CDR2 FQNEAQ (reference sequence). The CDR3 DNA reads TGTGCCAGCAGCCCCGGGATAGCGGTCGCGACCCAGTACTTC. This sequence encodes CASSPGIAVATQYF. Combining the CDR3 with reference TRBV7-9 and TRBJ2-5 gives the whole variable domain DTGVSQNPRHKITKRGQNVTFRCDPISEHNRLYWYRQTLGQGPEFLTYFQNEAQLEKSRLLSDRFSAERPKGSFSTLEIQRTEQGDSAMYLCASSPGIAVATQYFGPGTRLLVL.

This chain links TRBV18 with TRBJ2-7; 15 bases are shared with TRBD2. This CDR3 region has 19 residues. After removal of 4 bases from V and 2 bases from J, the junction contained 12 bases not matched to a gene. Germline V lookup: CDR1 KGHSH, CDR2 LQKENI. This CDR3 reads CASSRVPGLAGGSAYEQYF. The CDR3 coding sequence is TGTGCCAGCTCACGAGTACCGGGACTAGCGGGAGGATCCGCCTACGAGCAGTACTTC.

The chain carries TRBV27 and TRBJ2-7; 8 bases map to TRBD2. V shed 6 bases, J shed 7 bases, and the junction held 8 bases outside the gene matches. Per the germline V gene, CDR1 is MNHEY and CDR2 is SMNVEV (reference sequence). This CDR3 has 13 amino acids. CDR3 in amino acids: CASSREGPGEQYF. The CDR3 bases are TGTGCCAGCAGCCGGGAGGGCCCGGGGGAGCAGTACTTC.

The rearrangement links TRBV6-1 to TRBJ2-1; 9 bases align to TRBD1. Trimming took 2 bases from V and 8 from J; bases not matched to a gene: 4. CDR3 length equals 14 residues. Germline CDR1 is MNHNS and CDR2 is SASEGT. The CDR3 nucleotides are TGTGCCAGCAGTGAATACAGGGGGCGCGATGAGCAGTTCTTC. It yields the protein CASSEYRGRDEQFF.

The V gene is TRBV7-9, the J gene TRBJ2-3; 7 bases fit TRBD2. This CDR3 comprises 15 residues. Germline V gives CDR1 SEHNR, CDR2 FQNEAQ (reference sequence). V trimming: 5 bases; J trimming: 9 bases; junction bases outside the gene matches: 14. DNA of the CDR3: TGTGCCAGCAGCGGTGGGACTACGGGCGTCGAGACGCAGTATTTT. The encoded protein is CASSGGTTGVETQYF.

The chain recombines TRBV4-3 with TRBJ2-1; 11 bases are a match to TRBD2. Per germline, CDR1 LGHNA and CDR2 YSLEER. CDR3 length: 17 residues. Trimming at V came to 0 bases and at J to 10 bases, leaving 11 bases not matched to a gene. In DNA, the CDR3 is TGCGCCAGCAGCCAAGATTTTGGTGCTAGCGGGAGGTACGAGCAGTTCTTC. Residues: CASSQDFGASGRYEQFF.

This rearrangement joins TRBV6-5 to TRBJ2-7; 9 bases fit TRBD1. V lost 7 bases, J lost 9 bases, and 13 bases stayed unmatched. This CDR3 is built from 14 residues. The germline V gene has CDR1 MNHEY and CDR2 SVGAGI. The CDR3 loop is CASNAPGTGSLQYF. CDR3 coding DNA: TGTGCCAGCAACGCACCCGGGACAGGGTCGCTGCAGTACTTC.

This chain uses TRBV5-4 with TRBJ1-2; TRBD1 is a possible D gene (5 bases). The V and J ends lost 2 bases and 4 bases respectively, with 12 bases between them. Looked up from germline, CDR1 is SGHNT and CDR2 is YYREEE (reference sequence). The CDR3 has 14 residues. The CDR3 protein is CASSFPGRSYGYTF. In DNA, the CDR3 is TGTGCCAGCAGCTTCCCAGGGCGGAGCTATGGCTACACCTTC.

The V and J genes are TRBV29-1 and TRBJ1-2, with 9 bases fitting TRBD1. The junction had 9 bases not matched to a gene; V was cut back by 8 bases and J by 5 bases. The CDR3 extends over 13 amino acids. The germline V gene encodes CDR1 SQVTM and CDR2 ANQGSEA. The chain's CDR3 is CSTHRGRGYGYTF. DNA of the CDR3: TGCAGCACCCACAGGGGGCGCGGGTATGGCTACACCTTC.

The chain employs TRBV5-4 and TRBJ2-1; D unclear. The CDR3 totals 12 residues. Germline CDR1 is SGHNT and CDR2 is YYREEE (reference sequence). V lost 2 bases and J 8 bases, leaving 8 bases between the germline ends. The CDR3, as DNA: TGTGCCAGCAGCTTAAATGTATATGAGCAGTTCTTC. This sequence encodes CASSLNVYEQFF.

The V call is TRBV25-1, the J call TRBJ2-7, with 7 bases that match TRBD1. Looked up from germline, CDR1 is MGHDK and CDR2 is SYGVNS. The CDR3 sequence is 14 residues long. After removal of 4 bases from V and 5 bases from J, the junction contained 8 bases not matched to a gene. The CDR3 DNA is TGTGCCAGCAGTGGGAGACAGGGTGCGGACGAGCAGTACTTC. It codes for CASSGRQGADEQYF.

This chain uses TRBV6-5 with TRBJ2-1; D is undetermined. Germline V gene sequence: CDR1 MNHEY, CDR2 SVGAGI. CDR3 size: 13 residues. Trimming cost V 2 bases and J 5 bases, with 7 bases left between them. The CDR3 reads CASSYGVNNEQFF. The CDR3 DNA sequence: TGTGCCAGCAGTTACGGAGTAAACAATGAGCAGTTCTTC.

The chain has TRBV19 and TRBJ1-2; TRBD1 matches at 7 bases. The CDR3 is 13 residues long. The germline gives CDR1 LNHDA, CDR2 SQIVND (reference sequence). The J segment lost 5 bases and the V segment lost 4 bases, leaving 4 bases of the junction unmatched. CDR3: CASSSDRAYGYTF. The CDR3 DNA is TGTGCCAGTAGTAGCGACAGGGCTTATGGCTACACCTTC.